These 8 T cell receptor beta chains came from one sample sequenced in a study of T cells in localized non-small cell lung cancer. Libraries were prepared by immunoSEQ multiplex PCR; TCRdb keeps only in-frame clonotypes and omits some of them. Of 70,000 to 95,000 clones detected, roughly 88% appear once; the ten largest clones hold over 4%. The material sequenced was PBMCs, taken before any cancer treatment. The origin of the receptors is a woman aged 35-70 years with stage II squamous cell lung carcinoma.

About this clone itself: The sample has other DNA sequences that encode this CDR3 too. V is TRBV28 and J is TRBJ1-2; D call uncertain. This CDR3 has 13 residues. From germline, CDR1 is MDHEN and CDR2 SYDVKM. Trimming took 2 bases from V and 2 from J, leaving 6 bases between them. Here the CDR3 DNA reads TGTGCCAGCAGTTTAGGTCGAAACTATGGCTACACCTTC. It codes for CASSLGRNYGYTF.

The CDR3 DNA sequence: TGTGCCAGTAGAACCCCAGGGGGCACTGAAGCTTTCTTT. This gives the protein CASRTPGGTEAFF. The chain joins TRBV19 to TRBJ1-1; 7 nucleotides align to TRBD1. J was trimmed by 4 bases and V by 6 bases; bases with no gene match: 5. This CDR3 comprises 13 residues. Germline values: CDR1 LNHDA, CDR2 SQIVND (reference sequence).

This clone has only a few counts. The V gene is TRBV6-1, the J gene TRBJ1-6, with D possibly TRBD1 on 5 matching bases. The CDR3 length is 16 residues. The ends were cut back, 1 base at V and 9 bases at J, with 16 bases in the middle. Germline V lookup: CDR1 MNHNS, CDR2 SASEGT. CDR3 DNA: TGTGCCAGCAGTGAAGTAGGGACGGCCGGGGGTTCACCCCTCCACTTT. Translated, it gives CASSEVGTAGGSPLHF.

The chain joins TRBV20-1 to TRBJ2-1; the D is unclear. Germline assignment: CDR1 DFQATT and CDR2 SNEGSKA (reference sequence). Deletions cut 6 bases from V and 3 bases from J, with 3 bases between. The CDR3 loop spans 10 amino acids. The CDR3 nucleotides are TGCAGTGCCGTCTACAATGAGCAGTTCTTC. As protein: CSAVYNEQFF.

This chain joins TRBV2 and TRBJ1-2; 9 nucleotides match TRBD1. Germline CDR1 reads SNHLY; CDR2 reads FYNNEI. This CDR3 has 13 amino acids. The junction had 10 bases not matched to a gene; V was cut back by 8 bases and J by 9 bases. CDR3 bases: TGTGCCAGCGCCGACAGGGGGACCTACAGCTACACCTTC. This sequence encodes CASADRGTYSYTF.

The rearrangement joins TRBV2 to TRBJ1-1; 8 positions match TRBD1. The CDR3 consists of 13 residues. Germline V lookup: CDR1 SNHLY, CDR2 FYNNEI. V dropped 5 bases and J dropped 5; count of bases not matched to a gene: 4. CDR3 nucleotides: TGTGCCAGCAGTCTGGACAGGGTAACTGAAGCTTTCTTT. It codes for CASSLDRVTEAFF.

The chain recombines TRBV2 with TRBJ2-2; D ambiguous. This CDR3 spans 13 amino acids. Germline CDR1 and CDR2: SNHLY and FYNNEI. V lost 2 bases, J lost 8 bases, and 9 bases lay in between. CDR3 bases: TGTGCCAGCAGTGAAACTCGGTTAGGGGAGCTGTTTTTT. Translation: CASSETRLGELFF. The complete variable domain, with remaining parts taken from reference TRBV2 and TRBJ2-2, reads EPEVTQTPSHQVTQMGQEVILRCVPISNHLYFYWYRQILGQKVEFLVSFYNNEISEKSEIFDDQFSVERPDGSNFTLKIRSTKLEDSAMYFCASSETRLGELFFGEGSRLTVL.

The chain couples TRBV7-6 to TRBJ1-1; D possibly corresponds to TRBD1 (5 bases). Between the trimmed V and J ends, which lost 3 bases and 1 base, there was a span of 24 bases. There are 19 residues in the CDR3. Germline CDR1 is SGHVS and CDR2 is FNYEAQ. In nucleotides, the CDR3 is TGTGCCAGCAGCTTTATCCTCCCACGGGGCGCGGGCCCGAACACTGAAGCTTTCTTT. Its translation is CASSFILPRGAGPNTEAFF.